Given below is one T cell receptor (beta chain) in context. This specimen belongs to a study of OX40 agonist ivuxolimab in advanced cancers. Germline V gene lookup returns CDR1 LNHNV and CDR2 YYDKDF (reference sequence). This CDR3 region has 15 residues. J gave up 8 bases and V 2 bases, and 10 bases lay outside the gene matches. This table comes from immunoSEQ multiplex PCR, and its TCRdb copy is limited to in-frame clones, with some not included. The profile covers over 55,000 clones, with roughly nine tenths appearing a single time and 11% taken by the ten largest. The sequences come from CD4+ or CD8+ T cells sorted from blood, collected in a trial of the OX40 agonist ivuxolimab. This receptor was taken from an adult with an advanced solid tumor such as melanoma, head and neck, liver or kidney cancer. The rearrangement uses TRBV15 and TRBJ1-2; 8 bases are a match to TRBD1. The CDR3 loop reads CATSRSQGAERGYTF. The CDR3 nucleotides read TGTGCCACCAGCAGATCTCAGGGGGCTGAGCGGGGCTACACCTTC.